These 13 T cell receptor beta chains came from one sample sequenced in a study of blood T cell repertoires in COVID-19. Measured with immunoSEQ multiplex PCR; TCRdb has only the in-frame clones, and not every one. The profile shows around 200,000 clones, about 86% of them singletons. Sequencing was carried out using peripheral blood. Every receptor here comes from a man over 45 with active or convalescent COVID-19.

The chain uses TRBV3-1 (or the pseudogene TRBV3-2) and TRBJ2-3, with TRBD1 matching over 10 bases. In germline, CDR1 is LGHDT, CDR2 YNNKEL (reference sequence). J lost 4 bases, V lost 0 bases, and 4 bases had no gene match. The CDR3 sequence is 16 residues long. The CDR3 DNA reads as TGTGCCAGCAGCCAAGAGGACAGGGGGGGATCAGATACGCAGTATTTT. Amino acid sequence: CASSQEDRGGSDTQYF.

There are a few counts of this clone. Other nucleotide sequences in the sample specify the same CDR3. The chain has TRBV9 and TRBJ2-7; 11 positions match TRBD1. J gave up 2 bases and V 0 bases, and 1 base lay outside the gene matches. The CDR3 consists of 15 residues. CDR1 is SGDLS, CDR2 YYNGEE, per germline. The DNA of the CDR3 is TGTGCCAGCAGCGTAGGGACAGGGGGCCCCTACGAGCAGTACTTC. Protein product: CASSVGTGGPYEQYF.

This chain joins TRBV30 and TRBJ2-2; the match to TRBD1 covers 8 bases. The CDR3 sequence is 15 residues long. The V and J ends lost 3 bases and 2 bases, in that order; junction bases with no gene match: 5. The germline gives CDR1 GTSNPN, CDR2 SVGIG (reference sequence). This CDR3 is CAWRLPGGNTGELFF. The CDR3 DNA follows: TGTGCCTGGAGGCTACCAGGGGGCAACACCGGGGAGCTGTTTTTT.

The rearrangement links TRBV7-8 to TRBJ2-7, with 9 bases aligning to TRBD2. After removal of 0 bases from V and 3 bases from J, the junction contained 6 bases not matched to a gene. The CDR3 runs to 16 residues. CDR1 and CDR2 (germline): SGHVS, FQNEAQ. The CDR3 DNA reads as TGTGCCAGCAGCTTAGCGCTAGCGGGATTACTCTACGAGCAGTACTTC. Protein sequence: CASSLALAGLLYEQYF.

This clone was seen once. The chain uses TRBV5-1 and TRBJ2-7; possible D gene TRBD2, 6 bases. The V end lost 1 base, the J end lost 3 bases, and 11 bases lay between the germline ends. This CDR3 is 14 amino acids long. CDR1 is SGHRS, CDR2 YFSETQ, per germline. CDR3 bases: TGCGCCAGCAGCTTGTGGGCGGGGAACTACGAGCAGTACTTC. This translates into CASSLWAGNYEQYF. Based on the CDR3 plus reference TRBV5-1 and TRBJ2-7, the full variable domain is KAGVTQTPRYLIKTRGQQVTLSCSPISGHRSVSWYQQTPGQGLQFLFEYFSETQRNKGNFPGRFSGRQFSNSRSEMNVSTLELGDSALYLCASSLWAGNYEQYFGPGTRLTVT.

This chain connects TRBV20-1 to TRBJ1-2; 7 positions match TRBD1. V lost 3 bases, J lost 5 bases, and 9 bases stayed unmatched. Looked up from germline, CDR1 is DFQATT and CDR2 is SNEGSKA (reference sequence). The CDR3 is 14 residues long. CDR3 amino acids: CSASRPGQIYGYTF. The CDR3 coding sequence is TGCAGTGCTAGTCGCCCGGGACAGATTTATGGCTACACCTTC.

The gene calls are TRBV2 and TRBJ2-5, with D possibly matching TRBD2 (6 bases). Trimming left V 7 bases short and J 9 bases short, with 18 bases between. This CDR3 spans 13 amino acids. Looked up from germline, CDR1 is SNHLY and CDR2 is FYNNEI. Here the CDR3 reads CASIIAAITAQYF. The CDR3 nucleotides read TGTGCCAGCATTATAGCGGCCATTACGGCCCAGTACTTC. Full variable domain (rest looked up from reference TRBV2 and TRBJ2-5): EPEVTQTPSHQVTQMGQEVILRCVPISNHLYFYWYRQILGQKVEFLVSFYNNEISEKSEIFDDQFSVERPDGSNFTLKIRSTKLEDSAMYFCASIIAAITAQYFGPGTRLLVL.

The chain uses TRBV4-2 and TRBJ1-4; 7 bases match TRBD1. V gave up 0 bases and J gave up 8 bases; unmatched junction bases: 9. The germline V gene has CDR1 LGHNA and CDR2 YNFKEQ. This CDR3 is built from 16 residues. CDR3 residues: CASSQDHGTANEKLFF. The CDR3 nucleotides are TGTGCCAGCAGCCAAGATCATGGGACAGCCAACGAAAAACTGTTTTTT.

The V gene is TRBV5-6, the J gene TRBJ2-7; D may be TRBD2 (6 bases). CDR1 SGHDT and CDR2 YYEEEE come from the germline V gene. The germline V and J ends were trimmed by 0 bases and 6 bases, with 16 bases remaining between them. The CDR3 is 15 residues long. CDR3 in DNA: TGTGCCAGCAGCTTGGCCGGGGGTACAGGACGCGAGCAGTACTTC. Translated: CASSLAGGTGREQYF.

The gene calls are TRBV7-8 and TRBJ1-2; TRBD1 matches at 8 bases. This CDR3 is built from 15 residues. The germline gives CDR1 SGHVS, CDR2 FQNEAQ. V was pared by 5 bases and J by 6 bases, with 11 bases of the junction left unmatched. The CDR3 region is CASSRVTGEGNGYTF. The CDR3 coding sequence is TGTGCCAGCAGCCGAGTGACAGGGGAAGGAAATGGCTACACCTTC.

V gene TRBV7-2 combines with J gene TRBJ2-3; 7 bases map to TRBD1. J gave up 0 bases and V 5 bases, and 5 bases lay outside the gene matches. The CDR3 is 15 residues long. Germline values: CDR1 SGHTA, CDR2 FQGNSA. This CDR3 is CASSRTGLSTDTQYF. The DNA for the CDR3 is TGTGCCAGCAGCCGGACAGGCCTTAGCACAGATACGCAGTATTTT.

This clone was seen once. The chain combines TRBV28 with TRBJ1-2; D perhaps matches TRBD1 (5 bases). CDR3 size: 15 residues. V was cut by 3 bases and J by 6 bases, with 17 bases left in between. Per germline, CDR1 MDHEN and CDR2 SYDVKM. The DNA of the CDR3 is TGTGCCAGCAGTTTCACAGGCCAGTCCTTAAATGGCTACACCTTC. Encoded protein: CASSFTGQSLNGYTF.

The rearrangement joins TRBV30 to TRBJ2-7; 8 bases fit TRBD1. CDR1 and CDR2 (germline): GTSNPN, SVGIG (reference sequence). The CDR3 has 14 residues. With 4 bases clipped from V and 3 bases from J, the junction kept 8 bases outside the gene matches. Here the CDR3 DNA reads TGTGCCTGGATGTCCCAGGGGGCGATCTACGAGCAGTACTTC. It is translated as CAWMSQGAIYEQYF.